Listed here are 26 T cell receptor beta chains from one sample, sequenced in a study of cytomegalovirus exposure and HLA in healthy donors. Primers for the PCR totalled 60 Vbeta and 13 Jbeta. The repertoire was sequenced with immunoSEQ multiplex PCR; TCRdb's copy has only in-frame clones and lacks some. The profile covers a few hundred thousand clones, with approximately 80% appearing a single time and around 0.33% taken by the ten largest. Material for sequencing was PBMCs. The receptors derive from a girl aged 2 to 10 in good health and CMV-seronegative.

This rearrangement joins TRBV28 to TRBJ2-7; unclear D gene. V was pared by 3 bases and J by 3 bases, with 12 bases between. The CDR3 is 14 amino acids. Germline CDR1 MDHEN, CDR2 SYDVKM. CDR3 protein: CASSLPYSDYEQYF. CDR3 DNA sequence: TGTGCCAGCAGTTTGCCCTACAGTGACTACGAGCAGTACTTC.

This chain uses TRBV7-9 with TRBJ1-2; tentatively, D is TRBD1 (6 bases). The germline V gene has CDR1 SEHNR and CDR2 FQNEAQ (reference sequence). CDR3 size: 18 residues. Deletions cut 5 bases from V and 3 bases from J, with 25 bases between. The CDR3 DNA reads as TGTGCCAGCAGCCCACGAAGGGAAATTCCTCGGACAGACTATGGCTACACCTTC. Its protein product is CASSPRREIPRTDYGYTF.

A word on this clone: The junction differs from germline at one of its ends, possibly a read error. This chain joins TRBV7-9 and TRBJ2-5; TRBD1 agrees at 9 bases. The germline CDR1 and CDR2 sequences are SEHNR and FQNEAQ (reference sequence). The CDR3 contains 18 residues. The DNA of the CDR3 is TGTTCCAGCAGCTTTCCTACGCGGTGGACAGGGGCATTAGAGACCCAGTACTTC. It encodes CSSSFPTRWTGALETQYF.

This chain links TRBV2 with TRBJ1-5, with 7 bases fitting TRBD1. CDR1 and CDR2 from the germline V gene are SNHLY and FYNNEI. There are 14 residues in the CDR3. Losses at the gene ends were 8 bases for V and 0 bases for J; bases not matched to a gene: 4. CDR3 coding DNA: TGTGCCAGCCAGACAGGGTCTAGCAATCAGCCCCAGCATTTT. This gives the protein CASQTGSSNQPQHF. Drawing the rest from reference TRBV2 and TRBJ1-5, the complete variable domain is EPEVTQTPSHQVTQMGQEVILRCVPISNHLYFYWYRQILGQKVEFLVSFYNNEISEKSEIFDDQFSVERPDGSNFTLKIRSTKLEDSAMYFCASQTGSSNQPQHFGDGTRLSIL.

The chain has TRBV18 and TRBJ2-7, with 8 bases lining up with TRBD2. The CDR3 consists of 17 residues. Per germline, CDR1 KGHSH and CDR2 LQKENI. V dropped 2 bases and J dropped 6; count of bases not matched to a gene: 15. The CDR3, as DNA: TGTGCCAGCTCACCATCGACAACTAGCGGAACGCGGGTCGAGCAGTACTTC. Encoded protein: CASSPSTTSGTRVEQYF.

The CDR3 DNA reads as TGTGCCAGCTCACCCGGGACTACTCAAGAGACCCAGTACTTC. It translates to CASSPGTTQETQYF. V is TRBV18 and J is TRBJ2-5, with 7 bases fitting TRBD2. CDR3 size: 14 residues. Germline values: CDR1 KGHSH, CDR2 LQKENI. Trimming at V came to 3 bases and at J to 2 bases, leaving 3 bases not matched to a gene.

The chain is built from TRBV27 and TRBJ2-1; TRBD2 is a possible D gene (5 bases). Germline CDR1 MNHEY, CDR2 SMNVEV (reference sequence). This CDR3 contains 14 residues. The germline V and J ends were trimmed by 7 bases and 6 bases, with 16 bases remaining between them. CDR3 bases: TGTGCCAGCATCTCAGGAGGCGTGAGCAATGAGCAGTTCTTC. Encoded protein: CASISGGVSNEQFF.

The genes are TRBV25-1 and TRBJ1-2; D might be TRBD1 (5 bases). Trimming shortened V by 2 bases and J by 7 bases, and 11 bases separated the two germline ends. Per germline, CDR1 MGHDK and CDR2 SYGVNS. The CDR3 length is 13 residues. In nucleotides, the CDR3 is TGTGCCAGCAGTGAAGACTCAGGGCTTGGCTACACCTTC. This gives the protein CASSEDSGLGYTF.

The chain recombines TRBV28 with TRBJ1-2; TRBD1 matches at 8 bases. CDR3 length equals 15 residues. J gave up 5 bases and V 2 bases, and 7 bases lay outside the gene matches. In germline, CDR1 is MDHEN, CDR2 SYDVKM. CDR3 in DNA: TGTGCCAGCAGTTTAGTTTACTGGACAGGGTATGGCTACACCTTC. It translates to CASSLVYWTGYGYTF.

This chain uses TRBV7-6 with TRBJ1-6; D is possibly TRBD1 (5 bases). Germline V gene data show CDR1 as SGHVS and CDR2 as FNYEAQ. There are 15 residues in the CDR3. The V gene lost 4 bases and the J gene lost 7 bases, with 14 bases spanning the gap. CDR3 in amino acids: CASSSGVGLNSPLHF. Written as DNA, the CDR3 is TGTGCCAGCAGCTCGGGGGTGGGGCTGAATTCACCCCTCCACTTT.

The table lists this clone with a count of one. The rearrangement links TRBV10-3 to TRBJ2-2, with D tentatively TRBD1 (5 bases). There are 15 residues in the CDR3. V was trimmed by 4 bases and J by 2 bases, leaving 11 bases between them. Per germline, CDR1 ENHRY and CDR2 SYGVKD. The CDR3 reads CAISGRQGNTGELFF. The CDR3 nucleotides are TGTGCCATCAGTGGCAGGCAGGGTAACACCGGGGAGCTGTTTTTT.

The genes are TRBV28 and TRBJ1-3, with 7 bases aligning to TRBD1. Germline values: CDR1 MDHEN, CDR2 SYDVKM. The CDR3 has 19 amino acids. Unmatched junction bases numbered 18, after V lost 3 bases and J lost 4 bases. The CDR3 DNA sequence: TGTGCCAGCAGTTTCCCGGTAGACAGGGTTAAAGCTGGGGGAAACACCATATATTTT. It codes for CASSFPVDRVKAGGNTIYF.

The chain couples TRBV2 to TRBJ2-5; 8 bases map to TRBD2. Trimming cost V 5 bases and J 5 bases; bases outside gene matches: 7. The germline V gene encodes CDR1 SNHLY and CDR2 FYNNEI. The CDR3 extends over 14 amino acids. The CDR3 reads CASSFGRGTETQYF. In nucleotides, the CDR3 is TGTGCCAGCAGTTTCGGGAGGGGGACGGAGACCCAGTACTTC.

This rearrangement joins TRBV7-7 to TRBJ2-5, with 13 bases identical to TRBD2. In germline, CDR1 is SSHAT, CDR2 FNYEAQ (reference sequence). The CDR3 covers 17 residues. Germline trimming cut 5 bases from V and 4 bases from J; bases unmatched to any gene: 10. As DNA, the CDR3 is TGTGCCAGCAGCGCCAGGACTAGCGGGAGAGAGGGAGAGACCCAGTACTTC. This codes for CASSARTSGREGETQYF.

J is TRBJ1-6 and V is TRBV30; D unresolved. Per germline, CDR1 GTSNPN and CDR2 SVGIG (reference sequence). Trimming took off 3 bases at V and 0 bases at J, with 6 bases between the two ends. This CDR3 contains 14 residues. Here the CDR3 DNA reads TGTGCCTGGAGGAGCGGCTCCTATAATTCACCCCTCCACTTT. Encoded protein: CAWRSGSYNSPLHF.

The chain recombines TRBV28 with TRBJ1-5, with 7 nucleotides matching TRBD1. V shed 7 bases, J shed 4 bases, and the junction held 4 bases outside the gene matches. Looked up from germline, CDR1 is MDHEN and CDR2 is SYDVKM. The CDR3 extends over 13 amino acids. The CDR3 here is CASTGQVNQPQHF. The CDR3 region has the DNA TGTGCCAGCACAGGACAGGTGAATCAGCCCCAGCATTTT. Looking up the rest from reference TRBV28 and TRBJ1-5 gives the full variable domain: DVKVTQSSRYLVKRTGEKVFLECVQDMDHENMFWYRQDPGLGLRLIYFSYDVKMKEKGDIPEGYSVSREKKERFSLILESASTNQTSMYLCASTGQVNQPQHFGDGTRLSIL.

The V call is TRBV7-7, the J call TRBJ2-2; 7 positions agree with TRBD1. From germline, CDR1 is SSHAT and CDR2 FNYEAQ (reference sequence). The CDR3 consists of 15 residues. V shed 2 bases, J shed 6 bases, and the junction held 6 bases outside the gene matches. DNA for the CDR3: TGTGCCAGCAGCTTAACAGGGGCTGTCGCCGGGGAGCTGTTTTTT. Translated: CASSLTGAVAGELFF.

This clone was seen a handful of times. The CDR3 reads CASSPGQGWGLNEKLFF. The CDR3 nucleotides are TGCGCCAGCAGCCCCGGACAGGGGTGGGGACTTAATGAAAAACTGTTTTTT. The V call is TRBV5-1, the J call TRBJ1-4; 9 positions match TRBD1. The CDR3 spans 17 residues. Germline V gives CDR1 SGHRS, CDR2 YFSETQ. The V segment lost 4 bases and the J segment 4 bases; nucleotides outside the gene matches: 11.

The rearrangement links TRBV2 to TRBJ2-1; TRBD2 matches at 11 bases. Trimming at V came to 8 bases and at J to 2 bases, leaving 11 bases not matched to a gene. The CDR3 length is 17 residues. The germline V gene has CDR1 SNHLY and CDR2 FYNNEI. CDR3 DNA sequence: TGTGCCAGCGAATTCGCCGTGGGACTAGCGGCCTACAATGAGCAGTTCTTC. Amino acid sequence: CASEFAVGLAAYNEQFF.

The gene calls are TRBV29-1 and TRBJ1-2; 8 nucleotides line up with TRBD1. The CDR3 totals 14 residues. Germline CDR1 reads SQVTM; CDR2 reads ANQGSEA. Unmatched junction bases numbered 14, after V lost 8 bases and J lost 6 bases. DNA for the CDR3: TGCAGCACGGTAACATATACAGGGGGTGATGGCTACACCTTC. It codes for CSTVTYTGGDGYTF.

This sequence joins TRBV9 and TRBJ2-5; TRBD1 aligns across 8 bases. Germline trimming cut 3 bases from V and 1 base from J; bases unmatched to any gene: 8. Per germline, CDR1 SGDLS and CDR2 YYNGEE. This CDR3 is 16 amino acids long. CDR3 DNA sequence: TGTGCCAGCAGCGGCGGACAGGGTGGAACCCAAGAGACCCAGTACTTC. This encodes CASSGGQGGTQETQYF.

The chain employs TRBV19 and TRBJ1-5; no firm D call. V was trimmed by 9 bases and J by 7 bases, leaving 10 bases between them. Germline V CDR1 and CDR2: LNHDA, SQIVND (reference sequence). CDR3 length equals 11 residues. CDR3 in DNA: TGTGCCAGCCCCCTAGGACAGCCCCAGCATTTT. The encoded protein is CASPLGQPQHF. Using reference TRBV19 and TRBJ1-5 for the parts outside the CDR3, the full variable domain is DGGITQSPKYLFRKEGQNVTLSCEQNLNHDAMYWYRQDPGQGLRLIYYSQIVNDFQKGDIAEGYSVSREKKESFPLTVTSAQKNPTAFYLCASPLGQPQHFGDGTRLSIL.

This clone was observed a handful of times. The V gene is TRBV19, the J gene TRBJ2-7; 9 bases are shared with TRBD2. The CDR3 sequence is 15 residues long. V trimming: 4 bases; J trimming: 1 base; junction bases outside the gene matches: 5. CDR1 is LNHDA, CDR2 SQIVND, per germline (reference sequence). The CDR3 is CASSTQRGASYEQYF. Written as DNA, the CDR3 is TGTGCCAGTAGTACACAGCGGGGGGCGTCCTACGAGCAGTACTTC.

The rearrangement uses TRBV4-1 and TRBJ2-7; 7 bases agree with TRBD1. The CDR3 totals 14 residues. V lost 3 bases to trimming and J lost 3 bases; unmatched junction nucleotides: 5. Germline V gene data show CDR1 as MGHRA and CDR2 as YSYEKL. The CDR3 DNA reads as TGCGCCAGCAGCCATGCCGGGACAGACTACGAGCAGTACTTC. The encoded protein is CASSHAGTDYEQYF.

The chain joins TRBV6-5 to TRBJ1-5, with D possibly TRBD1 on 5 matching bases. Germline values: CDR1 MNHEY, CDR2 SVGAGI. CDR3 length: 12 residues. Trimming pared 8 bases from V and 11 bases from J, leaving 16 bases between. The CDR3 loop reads CASLDSLGAQHF. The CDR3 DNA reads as TGTGCCAGCCTAGACAGTTTAGGGGCCCAGCATTTT.

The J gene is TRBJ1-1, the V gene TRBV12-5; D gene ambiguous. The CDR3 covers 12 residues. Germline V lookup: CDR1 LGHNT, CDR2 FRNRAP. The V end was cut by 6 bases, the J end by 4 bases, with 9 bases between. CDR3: CASGSTGTEAFF. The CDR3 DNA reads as TGTGCTAGTGGGTCTACTGGCACTGAAGCTTTCTTT.